Listed here is a single T cell receptor beta chain. The data were obtained in a study of PD-1 and CTLA-4 blockade in melanoma. Some clones are missing from TCRdb's copy, which holds only in-frame ones; the method was immunoSEQ multiplex PCR. The sample lists 15,000 to 20,000 clones; roughly 73% were seen once. V lost 3 bases, J lost 0 bases, and 10 bases lay in between. Germline values: CDR1 MNHEY, CDR2 SMNVEV (reference sequence). This CDR3 comprises 15 residues. This chain joins TRBV27 and TRBJ2-3, with D perhaps matching TRBD2 (6 bases). This TCR came from a human donor with melanoma. Material: CD8+ T cells from peripheral blood, obtained before anti-PD-1 treatment. CDR3 DNA: TGTGCCAGCAGTTTCGCGGGGACTAGCACAGATACGCAGTATTTT. It is translated as CASSFAGTSTDTQYF.